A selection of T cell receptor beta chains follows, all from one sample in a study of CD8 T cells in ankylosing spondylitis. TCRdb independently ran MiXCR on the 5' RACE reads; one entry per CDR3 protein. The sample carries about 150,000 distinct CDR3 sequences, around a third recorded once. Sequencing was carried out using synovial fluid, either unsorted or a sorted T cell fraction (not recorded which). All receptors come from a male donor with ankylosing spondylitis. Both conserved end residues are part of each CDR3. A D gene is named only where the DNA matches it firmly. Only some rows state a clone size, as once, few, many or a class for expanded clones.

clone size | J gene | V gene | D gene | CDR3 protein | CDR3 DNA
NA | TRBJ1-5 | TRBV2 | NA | CANSLPGKGNQPQHF | TGTGCCAACTCACTCCCAGGGAAGGGCAATCAGCCCCAGCATTTT
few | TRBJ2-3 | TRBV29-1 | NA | CSGGNAGASTDTQYF | TGCAGCGGGGGCAACGCAGGGGCTAGCACAGATACGCAGTATTTT
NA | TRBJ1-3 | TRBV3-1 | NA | CASSQQGSGNTIYF | TGTGCCAGCAGCCAGCAGGGGTCGGGAAACACCATATATTTT
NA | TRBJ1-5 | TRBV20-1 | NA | CSARERAAQQPQHF | TGCAGTGCTAGAGAAAGGGCAGCACAACAGCCCCAGCATTTT
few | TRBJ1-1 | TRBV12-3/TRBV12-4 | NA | CATRNLTWGGPEAFF | TGTGCCACACGAAACCTAACATGGGGGGGTCCTGAAGCTTTCTTT
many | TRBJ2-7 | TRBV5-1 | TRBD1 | CASSLGATGVYEQYF | TGCGCCAGCAGCTTGGGGGCCACAGGGGTCTACGAGCAGTACTTC
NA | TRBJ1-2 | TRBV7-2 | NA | CASSLGPGNYGYTF | TGTGCCAGCAGCTTAGGTCCGGGGAATTATGGCTACACCTTC
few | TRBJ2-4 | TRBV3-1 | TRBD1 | CASSQPDRGGKNIQYF | TGTGCCAGCAGCCAACCCGACAGGGGTGGCAAAAACATTCAGTACTTC
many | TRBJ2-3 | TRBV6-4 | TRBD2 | CASSGTSGGADTQYF | TGTGCCAGCAGTGGTACTAGCGGGGGGGCAGATACGCAGTATTTT
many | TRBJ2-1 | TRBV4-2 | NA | CASSQKGVPSSYNEQFF | TGTGCCAGCAGCCAAAAGGGGGTCCCTAGCTCCTACAATGAGCAGTTCTTC
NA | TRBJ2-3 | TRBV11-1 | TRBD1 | CASSSGQGASLSTDTQYF | TGTGCCAGCAGCTCCGGACAGGGGGCCTCCCTTAGCACAGATACGCAGTATTTT
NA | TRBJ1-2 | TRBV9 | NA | CASSRQNNYGYTF | TGTGCCAGCAGCCGACAGAATAACTATGGCTACACCTTC
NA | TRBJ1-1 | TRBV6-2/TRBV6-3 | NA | CASSSGGHRTEAFF | TGTGCCAGCAGCTCCGGGGGGCACAGAACTGAAGCTTTCTTT
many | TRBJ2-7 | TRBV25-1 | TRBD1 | CASRDREFSEQYF | TGTGCCAGCAGGGACAGGGAGTTCTCCGAGCAGTACTTC
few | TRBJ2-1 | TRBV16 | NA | CASSQYGGYNEQFF | TGTGCCAGCAGCCAATATGGCGGCTACAATGAGCAGTTCTTC
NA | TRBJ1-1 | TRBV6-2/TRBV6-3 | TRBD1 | CASSYSQTGVNTEAFF | TGTGCCAGCAGTTATTCCCAGACAGGGGTGAACACTGAAGCTTTCTTT
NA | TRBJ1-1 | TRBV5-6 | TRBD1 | CASSSRQGLAFF | TGTGCCAGCAGTTCCCGACAGGGGTTAGCTTTCTTT
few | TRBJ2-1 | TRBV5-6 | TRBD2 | CASSAPGLAYNEQFF | TGTGCCAGCAGCGCCCCGGGACTAGCTTACAATGAGCAGTTCTTC
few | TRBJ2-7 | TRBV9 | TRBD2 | CASSEGRGAGKYEQYF | TGTGCCAGCAGCGAGGGGAGGGGAGCAGGGAAATACGAGCAGTACTTC
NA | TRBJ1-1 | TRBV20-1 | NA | CSAQEPNANTEAFF | TGCAGTGCCCAAGAGCCTAACGCAAACACTGAAGCTTTCTTT
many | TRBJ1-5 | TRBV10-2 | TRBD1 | CASSAGQGQPQHF | TGCGCCAGCAGTGCGGGACAGGGACAGCCCCAGCATTTT
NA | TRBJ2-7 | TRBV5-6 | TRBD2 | CASGTSGAYEQYF | TGTGCCAGCGGGACTAGCGGTGCCTACGAGCAGTACTTC
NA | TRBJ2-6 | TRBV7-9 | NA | CASSSQVAGANVLTF | TGTGCCAGCAGCTCTCAGGTGGCAGGGGCCAACGTCCTGACTTTC
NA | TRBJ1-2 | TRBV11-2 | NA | CASSLDGFYGYTF | TGTGCCAGCAGCTTAGACGGGTTCTATGGCTACACCTTC
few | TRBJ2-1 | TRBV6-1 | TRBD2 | CASSEVAGGYNEQFF | TGTGCCAGCAGTGAAGTAGCGGGAGGGTACAATGAGCAGTTCTTC
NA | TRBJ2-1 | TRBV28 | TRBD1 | CASSQNRGSYNEQFF | TGTGCCAGCAGCCAAAACAGGGGGTCCTACAATGAGCAGTTCTTC
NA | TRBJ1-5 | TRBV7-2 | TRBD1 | CASSLDRGGEPQHF | TGTGCCAGCAGCTTGGACAGGGGAGGGGAGCCCCAGCATTTT
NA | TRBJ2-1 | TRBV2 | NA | CASRRPNNEQFF | TGTGCCAGCAGAAGACCCAACAATGAGCAGTTCTTC
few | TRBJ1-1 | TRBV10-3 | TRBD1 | CAISSGQTNTEAFF | TGTGCCATCAGCTCGGGACAGACGAACACTGAAGCTTTCTTT
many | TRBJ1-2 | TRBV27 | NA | CASSPYTGTTADGYTF | TGTGCCAGCAGTCCCTACACAGGGACCACGGCCGATGGCTACACCTTC
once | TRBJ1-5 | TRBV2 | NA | CASSEWGSNQPQHF | TGTGCCAGCAGTGAATGGGGCAGCAATCAGCCCCAGCATTTT
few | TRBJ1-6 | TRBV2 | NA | CASSEQGGSPLHF | TGTGCCAGCAGTGAACAGGGTGGTTCACCCCTCCACTTT
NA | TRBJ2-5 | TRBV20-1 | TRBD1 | CSVPGQGVNLNGGTQYF | TGCAGTGTCCCCGGGCAGGGGGTTAACTTGAATGGGGGAACCCAGTACTTC
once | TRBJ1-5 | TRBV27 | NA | CASSQLKVTGGLVNQPQHF | TGTGCCAGCAGTCAACTTAAAGTGACAGGAGGTCTGGTCAATCAGCCCCAGCATTTT
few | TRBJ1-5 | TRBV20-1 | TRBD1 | CSAIPGQGRKGQHF | TGCAGTGCTATCCCGGGACAGGGAAGAAAGGGGCAGCATTTT
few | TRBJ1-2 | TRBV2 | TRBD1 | CASGSDRGGYTF | TGTGCCAGCGGTTCGGACAGGGGTGGCTACACCTTC
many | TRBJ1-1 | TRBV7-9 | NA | CASSLIPEAFF | TGTGCCAGCAGCTTAATCCCTGAAGCTTTCTTT
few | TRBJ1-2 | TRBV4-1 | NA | CASSQDVGSKIYGYTF | TGCGCCAGCAGCCAAGATGTGGGAAGTAAGATCTATGGCTACACCTTC
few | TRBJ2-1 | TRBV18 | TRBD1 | CASSPPGTRGSGNEQFF | TGTGCCAGCTCACCGCCCGGAACCAGGGGGTCGGGCAATGAGCAGTTCTTC
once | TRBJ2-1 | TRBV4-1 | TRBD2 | CASSPPRGTSGDEQFF | TGCGCCAGCAGCCCGCCCAGGGGGACTAGCGGCGATGAGCAGTTCTTC
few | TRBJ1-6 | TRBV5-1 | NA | CASSSDALWDSPLHF | TGCGCCAGCAGCTCGGACGCCCTTTGGGATTCACCCCTCCACTTT
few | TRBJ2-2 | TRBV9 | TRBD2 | CASSVGLAGGQVTGELFF | TGTGCCAGCAGCGTGGGACTAGCGGGAGGGCAAGTCACCGGGGAGCTGTTTTTT
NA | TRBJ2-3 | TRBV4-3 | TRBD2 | CASSRLAGEADTQYF | TGCGCCAGCAGCCGACTAGCGGGAGAGGCAGATACGCAGTATTTT
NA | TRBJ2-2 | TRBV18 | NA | CASSPTSLGLYTGELFF | TGTGCCAGCTCACCCACGAGTTTGGGGTTATACACCGGGGAGCTGTTTTTT
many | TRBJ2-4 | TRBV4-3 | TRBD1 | CASSQGRGGNIQYF | TGCGCCAGCAGCCAAGGACGAGGGGGCAACATTCAGTACTTC
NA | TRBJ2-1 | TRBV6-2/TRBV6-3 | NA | CASTGGPSYNEQFF | TGTGCCAGCACGGGGGGCCCATCCTACAATGAGCAGTTCTTC
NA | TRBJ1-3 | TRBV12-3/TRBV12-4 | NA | CATKPSSGNTIYF | TGTGCCACCAAACCTAGCTCTGGAAACACCATATATTTT
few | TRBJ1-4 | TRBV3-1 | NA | CASSHGPVVEKLFF | TGTGCCAGCAGCCATGGCCCGGTCGTTGAAAAACTGTTTTTT
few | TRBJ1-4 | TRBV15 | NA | CATSREANEKLFF | TGTGCCACCAGCAGAGAGGCTAATGAAAAACTGTTTTTT
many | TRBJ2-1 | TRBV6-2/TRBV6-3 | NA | CASSPRGEAYNEQFF | TGTGCCAGCAGCCCCCGCGGAGAAGCGTACAATGAGCAGTTCTTC
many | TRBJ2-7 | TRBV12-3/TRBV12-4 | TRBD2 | CASSPSAGGEYEQYF | TGTGCCAGCAGCCCATCAGCGGGAGGGGAATACGAGCAGTACTTC